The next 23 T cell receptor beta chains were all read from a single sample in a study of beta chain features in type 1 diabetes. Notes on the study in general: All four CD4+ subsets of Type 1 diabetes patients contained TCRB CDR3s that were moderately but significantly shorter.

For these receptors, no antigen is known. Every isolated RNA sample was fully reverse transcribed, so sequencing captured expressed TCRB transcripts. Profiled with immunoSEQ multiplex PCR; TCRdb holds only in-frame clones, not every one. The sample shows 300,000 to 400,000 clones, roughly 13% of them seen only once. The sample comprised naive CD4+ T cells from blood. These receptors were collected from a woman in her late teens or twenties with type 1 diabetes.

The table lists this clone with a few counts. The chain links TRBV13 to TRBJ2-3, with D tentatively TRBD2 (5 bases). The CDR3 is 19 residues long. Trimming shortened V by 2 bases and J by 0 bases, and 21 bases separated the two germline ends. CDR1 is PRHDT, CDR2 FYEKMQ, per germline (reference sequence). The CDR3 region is CASSLSLFERILSTDTQYF. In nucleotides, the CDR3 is TGTGCCAGCAGCTTATCCCTCTTCGAGCGGATCCTAAGCACAGATACGCAGTATTTT.

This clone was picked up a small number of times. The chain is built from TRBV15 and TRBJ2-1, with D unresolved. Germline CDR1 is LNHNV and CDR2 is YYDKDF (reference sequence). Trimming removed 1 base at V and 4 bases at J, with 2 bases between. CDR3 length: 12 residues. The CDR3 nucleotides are TGTGCCACCAGCAGAGCTTACAATGAGCAGTTCTTC. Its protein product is CATSRAYNEQFF. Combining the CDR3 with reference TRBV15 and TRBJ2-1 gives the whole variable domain DAMVIQNPRYQVTQFGKPVTLSCSQTLNHNVMYWYQQKSSQAPKLLFHYYDKDFNNEADTPDNFQSRRPNTSFCFLDIRSPGLGDTAMYLCATSRAYNEQFFGPGTRLTVL.

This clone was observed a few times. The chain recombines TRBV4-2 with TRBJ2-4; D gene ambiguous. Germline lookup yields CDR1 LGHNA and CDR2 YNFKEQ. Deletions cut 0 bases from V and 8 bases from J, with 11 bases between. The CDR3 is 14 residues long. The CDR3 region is CASSQDPRPDIQYF. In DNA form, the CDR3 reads TGTGCCAGCAGCCAAGATCCCAGGCCCGACATTCAGTACTTC.

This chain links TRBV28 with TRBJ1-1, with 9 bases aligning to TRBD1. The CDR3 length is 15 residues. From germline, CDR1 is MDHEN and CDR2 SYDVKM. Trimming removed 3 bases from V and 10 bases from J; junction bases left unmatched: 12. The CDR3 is CASSLHPGQGFGAFF. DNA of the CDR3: TGTGCCAGCAGTTTGCATCCGGGACAGGGATTTGGAGCTTTCTTT.

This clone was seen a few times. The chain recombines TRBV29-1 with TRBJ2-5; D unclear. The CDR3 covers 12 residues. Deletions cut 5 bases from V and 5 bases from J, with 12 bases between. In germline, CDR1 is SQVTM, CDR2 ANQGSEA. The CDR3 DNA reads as TGCAGCGTTTTCCCGGGTGGGGAGACCCAGTACTTC. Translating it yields CSVFPGGETQYF.

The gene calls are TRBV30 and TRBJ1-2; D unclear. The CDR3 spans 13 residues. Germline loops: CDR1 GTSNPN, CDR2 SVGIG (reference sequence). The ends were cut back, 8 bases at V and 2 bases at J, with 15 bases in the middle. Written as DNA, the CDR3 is TGTGCCCGTTTTCCTGGGAGAAACTATGGCTACACCTTC. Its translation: CARFPGRNYGYTF.

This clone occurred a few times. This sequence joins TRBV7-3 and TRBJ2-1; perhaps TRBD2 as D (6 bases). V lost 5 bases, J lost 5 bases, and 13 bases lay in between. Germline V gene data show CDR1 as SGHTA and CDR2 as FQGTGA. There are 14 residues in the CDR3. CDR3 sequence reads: CASSPGLANNEQFF. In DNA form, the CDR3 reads TGTGCCAGCAGCCCTGGGCTAGCGAACAATGAGCAGTTCTTC.

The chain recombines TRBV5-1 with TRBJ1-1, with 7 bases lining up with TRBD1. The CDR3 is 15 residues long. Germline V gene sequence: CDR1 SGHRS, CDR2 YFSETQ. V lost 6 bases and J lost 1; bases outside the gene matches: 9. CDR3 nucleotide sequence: TGCGCCAGCACCATCAAGACAGGGACGAACACTGAAGCTTTCTTT. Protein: CASTIKTGTNTEAFF. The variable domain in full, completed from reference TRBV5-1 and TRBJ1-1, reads KAGVTQTPRYLIKTRGQQVTLSCSPISGHRSVSWYQQTPGQGLQFLFEYFSETQRNKGNFPGRFSGRQFSNSRSEMNVSTLELGDSALYLCASTIKTGTNTEAFFGQGTRLTVV.

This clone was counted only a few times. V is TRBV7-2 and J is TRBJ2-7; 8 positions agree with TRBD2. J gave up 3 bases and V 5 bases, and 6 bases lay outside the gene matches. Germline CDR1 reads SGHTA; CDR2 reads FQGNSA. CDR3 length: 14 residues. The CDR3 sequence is CASSRGLVVYEQYF. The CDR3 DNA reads TGTGCCAGCAGCAGGGGACTAGTGGTCTACGAGCAGTACTTC.

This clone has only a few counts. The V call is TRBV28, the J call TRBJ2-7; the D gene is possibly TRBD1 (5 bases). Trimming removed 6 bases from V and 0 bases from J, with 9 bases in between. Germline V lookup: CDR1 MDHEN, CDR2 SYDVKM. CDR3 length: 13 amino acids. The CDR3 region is CASRTTVSYEQYF. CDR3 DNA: TGTGCCAGCAGAACGACAGTCTCCTACGAGCAGTACTTC. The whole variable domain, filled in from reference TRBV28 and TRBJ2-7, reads DVKVTQSSRYLVKRTGEKVFLECVQDMDHENMFWYRQDPGLGLRLIYFSYDVKMKEKGDIPEGYSVSREKKERFSLILESASTNQTSMYLCASRTTVSYEQYFGPGTRLTVT.

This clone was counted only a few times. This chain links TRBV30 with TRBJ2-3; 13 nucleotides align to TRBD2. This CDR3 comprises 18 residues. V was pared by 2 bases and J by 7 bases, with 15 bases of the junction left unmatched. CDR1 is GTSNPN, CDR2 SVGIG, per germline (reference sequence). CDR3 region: CAWSPSRTSGSQKHTQYF. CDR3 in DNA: TGTGCCTGGAGTCCCTCCCGGACTAGCGGGAGTCAGAAGCATACGCAGTATTTT.

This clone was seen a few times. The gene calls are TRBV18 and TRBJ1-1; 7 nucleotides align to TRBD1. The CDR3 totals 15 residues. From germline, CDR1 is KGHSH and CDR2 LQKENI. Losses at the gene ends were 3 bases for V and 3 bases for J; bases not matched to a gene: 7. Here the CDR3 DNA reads TGTGCCAGCTCACCCGTGACAGGGATGGACACTGAAGCTTTCTTT. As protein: CASSPVTGMDTEAFF.

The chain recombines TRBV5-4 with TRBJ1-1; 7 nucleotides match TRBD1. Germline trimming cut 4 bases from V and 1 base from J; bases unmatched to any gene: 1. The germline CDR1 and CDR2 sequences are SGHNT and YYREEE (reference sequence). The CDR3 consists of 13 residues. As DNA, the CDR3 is TGTGCCAGCAGCCGGGACAGGAACACTGAAGCTTTCTTT. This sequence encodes CASSRDRNTEAFF.

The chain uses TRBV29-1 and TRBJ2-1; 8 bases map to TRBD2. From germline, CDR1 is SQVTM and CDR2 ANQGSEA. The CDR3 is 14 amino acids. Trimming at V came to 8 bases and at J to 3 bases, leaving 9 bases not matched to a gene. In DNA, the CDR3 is TGCAGCACCTCTAGGACTAGCTTCTACAATGAGCAGTTCTTC. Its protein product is CSTSRTSFYNEQFF.

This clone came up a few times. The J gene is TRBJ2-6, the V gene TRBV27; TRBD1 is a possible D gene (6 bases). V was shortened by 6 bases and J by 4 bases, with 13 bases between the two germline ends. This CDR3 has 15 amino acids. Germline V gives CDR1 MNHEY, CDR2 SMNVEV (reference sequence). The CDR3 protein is CASRIQGVGANVLTF. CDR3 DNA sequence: TGTGCCAGCAGAATACAGGGAGTCGGGGCCAACGTCCTGACTTTC.

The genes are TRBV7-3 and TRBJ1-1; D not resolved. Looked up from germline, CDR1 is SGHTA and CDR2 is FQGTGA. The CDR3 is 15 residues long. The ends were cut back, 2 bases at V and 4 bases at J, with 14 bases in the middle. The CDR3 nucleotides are TGTGCCAGCAGCTTAGTAGCTGGAGGGTTCACTGAAGCTTTCTTT. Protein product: CASSLVAGGFTEAFF.

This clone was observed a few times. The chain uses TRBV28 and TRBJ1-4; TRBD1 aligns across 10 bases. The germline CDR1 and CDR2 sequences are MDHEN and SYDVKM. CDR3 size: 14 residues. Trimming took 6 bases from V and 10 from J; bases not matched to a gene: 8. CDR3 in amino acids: CASSPGQGVGKLFF. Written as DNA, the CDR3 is TGTGCCAGCAGCCCCGGACAGGGGGTCGGAAAACTGTTTTTT.

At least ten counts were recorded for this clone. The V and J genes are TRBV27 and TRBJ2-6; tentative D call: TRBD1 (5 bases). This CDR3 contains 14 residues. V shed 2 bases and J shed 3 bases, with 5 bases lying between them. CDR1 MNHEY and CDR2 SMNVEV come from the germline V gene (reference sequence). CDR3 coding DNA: TGTGCCAGCAGTTTAAGGGGTGGGGCCAACGTCCTGACTTTC. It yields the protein CASSLRGGANVLTF.

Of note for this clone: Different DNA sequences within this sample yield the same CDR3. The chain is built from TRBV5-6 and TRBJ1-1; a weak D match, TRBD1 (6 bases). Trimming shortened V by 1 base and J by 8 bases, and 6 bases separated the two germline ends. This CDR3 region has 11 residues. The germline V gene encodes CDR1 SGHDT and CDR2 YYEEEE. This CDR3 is CASSLRGEAFF. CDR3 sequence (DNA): TGTGCCAGCAGCTTGAGGGGGGAAGCTTTCTTT.

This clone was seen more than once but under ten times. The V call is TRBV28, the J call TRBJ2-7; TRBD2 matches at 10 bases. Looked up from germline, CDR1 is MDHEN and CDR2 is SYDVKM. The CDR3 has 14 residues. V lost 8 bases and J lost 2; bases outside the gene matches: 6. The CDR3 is CASETSGFTYEQYF. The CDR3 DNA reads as TGTGCCAGCGAGACTAGCGGGTTTACCTACGAGCAGTACTTC.

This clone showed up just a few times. CDR3 loop: CASSPRDTSPVITGELFF. CDR3 in DNA: TGTGCCAGCTCACCACGGGACACCTCACCTGTGATTACCGGGGAGCTGTTTTTT. V usage is TRBV18 and J usage is TRBJ2-2; D perhaps matches TRBD1 (6 bases). The V end was cut by 1 base, the J end by 5 bases, with 20 bases between. The CDR3 extends over 18 amino acids. In germline, CDR1 is KGHSH, CDR2 LQKENI.

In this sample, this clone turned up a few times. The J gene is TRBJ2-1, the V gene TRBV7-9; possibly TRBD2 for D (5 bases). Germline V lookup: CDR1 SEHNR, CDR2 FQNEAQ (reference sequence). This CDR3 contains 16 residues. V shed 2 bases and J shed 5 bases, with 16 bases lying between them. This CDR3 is CASSLLRGIGNNEQFF. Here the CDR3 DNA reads TGTGCCAGCAGCTTACTTCGGGGAATTGGGAACAATGAGCAGTTCTTC. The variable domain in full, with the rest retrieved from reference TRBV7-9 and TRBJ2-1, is DTGVSQNPRHKITKRGQNVTFRCDPISEHNRLYWYRQTLGQGPEFLTYFQNEAQLEKSRLLSDRFSAERPKGSFSTLEIQRTEQGDSAMYLCASSLLRGIGNNEQFFGPGTRLTVL.

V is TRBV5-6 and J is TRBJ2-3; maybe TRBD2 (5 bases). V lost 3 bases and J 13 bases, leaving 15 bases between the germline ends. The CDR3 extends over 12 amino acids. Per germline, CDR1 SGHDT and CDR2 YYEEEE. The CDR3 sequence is CASSSPGMIKYF. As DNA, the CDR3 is TGTGCCAGCAGCTCGCCCGGGATGATAAAGTATTTT.